This T cell receptor (beta chain) was profiled in a study of CD8+CD57+ T cells in acquired aplastic anemia (dated by TCRdb to the late 2010s). General notes on the study: On average, sorted CD4+ and CD8+ cells yielded roughly 3.4 ug of extracted DNA, with a range of about 0.18 to 27.4 ug. Healthy donor samples averaged approximately 10 million reads for CD4+ and roughly 11 million for CD8+ cells. General study outcomes and caveats: Although 25 to 30 CD8+ CDR3 sequences were shared by patients and controls, these sequences appeared highly expressed in patients and within the immunodominant clones of patients. No significant difference in CD8+ Simpson's diversity was found between patients and healthy controls (P=0.060).

Genomic DNA served as template for TCR beta VDJ combination and CDR3 sequence profiling. TCR repertoire sequencing was run on an Illumina HiSeq 2000. Per the authors' processing: Repertoire assessment relied on Simpson's diversity index, CDR3 size and DJ length profiles, and TRBV/TRBJ rearrangement plots. The most abundant DNA sequence in the deep sequencing data was taken as the immunodominant clone. CDR3 amino acid sequences were checked for sharing between subjects and were compared against published repertoires and the VDJdb database. TCRdb reanalyzed the raw reads on its own, using fastp at Q25 for trimming and MiXCR for clone calling, and kept in-frame beta chains. CDR3 protein duplicates are merged, each entry listing the most common genes and DNA. The V and J calls here are based on TCRdb, not the publication. Counted in this sample were a few hundred thousand distinct CDR3 sequences; approximately 60% of them appeared once. 25% to 30% of the sample belongs to the ten largest clones.

Only a few counts were recorded for this clonotype. The antigen this receptor binds is unknown. Per-base qualities were not stored, and no clone one base away is much larger. In this study, sorted CD4+ and CD8+ T cells from the blood of healthy subjects and of severe aplastic anemia patients had their TCR repertoires deep-sequenced. Ficoll-Paque density gradient centrifugation was used to isolate peripheral blood mononuclear cells. Before DNA extraction, CD4+ and CD8+ T cells were sorted with FACS or magnetic beads. The sample comprised sorted CD4+, CD8+, or CD8+CD57+ T cells (not recorded which) from PBMCs. The origin of this receptor is a human donor in good health.

Here the CDR3 is given as CAISESTGLASGDTQYF. In nucleotides, the sequence is TGTGCCATCAGTGAGTCGACGGGACTAGCGTCGGGAGATACGCAGTATTTT. The V and J segments used are TRBV10-3 and TRBJ2-3; TRBD2 lines up with 10 middle nucleotides. Trimming removed 0 bases from V and 5 bases from J; the gene matches leave 8 bases unexplained. Per the germline V gene, ENHRY is the CDR1 and SYGVKD is the CDR2. The CDR3 runs 17 residues from the cysteine to the phenylalanine. The sequence is cut down to CDR3 DNA, 51 bases in frame from base 1.